The present TCR beta chain was sequenced within a study of shared clonotypes between healthy human individuals. Here immunoSEQ multiplex PCR was the method, and the copy in TCRdb shows in-frame clones only, minus some. This sample carries approximately 350,000 clones, around two thirds of them seen once, and the ten largest clones take about a tenth. V lost 6 bases to trimming and J lost 0 bases, with 8 bases between them. Germline V lookup: CDR1 KGHSH, CDR2 LQKENI. CDR3 length equals 14 residues. This sequence originates from a man between 25 and 39 years old in good health. Input material: memory CD4+ T cells sorted from blood. As to subset: CD45RA-negative fraction. The V and J genes are TRBV18 and TRBJ1-4; D is perhaps TRBD1 (5 bases). Here the CDR3 DNA reads TGTGCCAGCTCGGACACGGCAACTAATGAAAAACTGTTTTTT. It is translated as CASSDTATNEKLFF.